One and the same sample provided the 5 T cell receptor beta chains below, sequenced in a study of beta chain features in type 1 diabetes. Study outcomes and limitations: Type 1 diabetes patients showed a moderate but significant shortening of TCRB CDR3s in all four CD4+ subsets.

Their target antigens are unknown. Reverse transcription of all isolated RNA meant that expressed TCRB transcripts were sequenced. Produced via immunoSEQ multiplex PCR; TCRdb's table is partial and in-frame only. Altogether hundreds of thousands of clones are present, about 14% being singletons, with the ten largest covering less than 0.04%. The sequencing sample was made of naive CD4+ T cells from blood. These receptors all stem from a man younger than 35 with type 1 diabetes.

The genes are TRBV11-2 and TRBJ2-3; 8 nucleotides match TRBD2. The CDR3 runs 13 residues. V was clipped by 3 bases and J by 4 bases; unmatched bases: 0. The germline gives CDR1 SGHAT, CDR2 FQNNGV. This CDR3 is CASSFSGADTQYF. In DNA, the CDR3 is TGTGCCAGCAGCTTTAGCGGGGCAGATACGCAGTATTTT.

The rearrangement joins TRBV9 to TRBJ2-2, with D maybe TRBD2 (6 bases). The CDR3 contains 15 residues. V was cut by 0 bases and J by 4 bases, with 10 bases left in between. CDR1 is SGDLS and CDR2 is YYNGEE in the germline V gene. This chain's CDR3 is CASSVALATTGELFF. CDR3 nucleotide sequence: TGTGCCAGCAGCGTAGCCCTAGCGACCACCGGGGAGCTGTTTTTT.

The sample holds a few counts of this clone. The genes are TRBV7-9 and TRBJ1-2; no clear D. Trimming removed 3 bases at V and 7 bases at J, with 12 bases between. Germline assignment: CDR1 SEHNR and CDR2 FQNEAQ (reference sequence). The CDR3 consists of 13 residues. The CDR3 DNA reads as TGTGCCAGCAGCTTGGAGCTGGGGAGTGGCTACACCTTC. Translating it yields CASSLELGSGYTF.

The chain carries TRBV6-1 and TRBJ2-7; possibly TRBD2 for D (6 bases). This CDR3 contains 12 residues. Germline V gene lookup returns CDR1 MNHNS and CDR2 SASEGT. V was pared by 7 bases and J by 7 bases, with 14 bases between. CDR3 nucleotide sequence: TGTGCCAGCACTGCGGGGTCGAGGGAGCAGTACTTC. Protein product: CASTAGSREQYF.

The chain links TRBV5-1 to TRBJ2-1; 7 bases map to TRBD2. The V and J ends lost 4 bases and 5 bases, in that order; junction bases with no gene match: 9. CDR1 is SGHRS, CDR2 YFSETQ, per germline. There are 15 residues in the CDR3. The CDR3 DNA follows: TGCGCCAGCAGCCAGACTAGCCCAAGCGACAATGAGCAGTTCTTC. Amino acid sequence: CASSQTSPSDNEQFF.